A selection of T cell receptor beta chains follows, all from one sample in a study of human T cells and chemical hapten exposure. One entry per CDR3 protein, called by TCRdb with MiXCR from the RACE reads. Here the sample spans some 52,000 distinct CDR3 sequences, approximately 11% being singletons. The sequencing used whole blood, collected in connection with sensitization to the hapten diphenylcyclopropenone (DPC). The receptors shown here come from a woman in her forties with alopecia areata. Some clones in this sample may be carry-over from other donors' samples. CDR3s include the opening cysteine and the closing phenylalanine or tryptophan. The D gene is left open where the match is weak.

.	TRBV7-2	TRBJ2-3	CASSLGGGTTDTQYF
TRBD1	TRBV18	TRBJ2-6	CASSRDSGYPNVLTF
TRBD1	TRBV6-5	TRBJ1-5	CASSLETGSQPQHF
.	TRBV12-5	TRBJ1-6	CASGLGQLNSPLHF
.	TRBV20-1	TRBJ2-5	CSAQIRKETQYF
.	TRBV7-9	TRBJ1-4	CASSLSLSNEKLFF
.	TRBV6-4	TRBJ2-3	CASSDSKGRTDTQYF
TRBD2	TRBV5-4	TRBJ2-7	CASSPVAGSSYEQYF
TRBD1	TRBV28	TRBJ2-3	CASSFGQGALWGTQYF
.	TRBV29-1	TRBJ1-1	CSVGTGGSTEAFF
.	TRBV20-1	TRBJ1-4	CSARRPPEGEKLFF
.	TRBV15	TRBJ1-5	CATKSYSNQPQHF
.	TRBV6-5	TRBJ1-5	CASSPALSGPQHF
.	TRBV9	TRBJ1-1	CASSVAVGLAGTEAFF
TRBD1	TRBV28	TRBJ1-3	CASSKTGGQGNTIYF
TRBD1	TRBV28	TRBJ1-1	CASSGGVGTEAFF
.	TRBV11-2	TRBJ2-2	CASSLFTRRAGELFF
TRBD1	TRBV6-2/TRBV6-3	TRBJ2-2	CASGGQQDTGELFF
.	TRBV6-2/TRBV6-3	TRBJ2-7	CASSYSTTALSYEQYF
TRBD2	TRBV4-2	TRBJ2-7	CASSQEASGTTYEQYF
.	TRBV20-1	TRBJ2-3	CSGGLPSTDTQYF
TRBD1	TRBV5-5	TRBJ1-2	CASSLVAGQGYYGYTF
.	TRBV5-4	TRBJ1-6	CASSFDSINSPLHF
.	TRBV5-1	TRBJ2-1	CASGSEKSSYNEQFF
.	TRBV28	TRBJ2-7	CASSWASLGTYEQYF
.	TRBV29-1	TRBJ2-5	CSVGTWAGETQYF
.	TRBV10-3	TRBJ1-5	CAISESHTELNQPQHF
TRBD1	TRBV7-9	TRBJ1-4	CASSLGTGTGGGKLFF
.	TRBV27	TRBJ2-7	CASGRTYSYEQYF
TRBD1	TRBV18	TRBJ2-7	CASSGTGSYEQYF
.	TRBV7-3	TRBJ2-6	CASSLGHGANVLTF
.	TRBV18	TRBJ1-2	CASSPDQGPHGYTF
TRBD1	TRBV28	TRBJ2-3	CASSYRDSRRDTQYF
.	TRBV11-2	TRBJ2-4	CASSTNPPGNPNIQYF
.	TRBV18	TRBJ2-7	CASSPESTSYEQYF
TRBD2	TRBV7-3	TRBJ2-1	CASSPTSGHYNEQFF
.	TRBV11-2	TRBJ2-2	CASSLAGADTGELFF
TRBD2	TRBV7-2	TRBJ2-2	CASSPAGVTGELFF
TRBD1	TRBV28	TRBJ1-1	CASSLSAPGQALNTEAFF
TRBD1	TRBV20-1	TRBJ1-4	CSAPGTGGEKLFF
.	TRBV21-1	TRBJ2-6	CASTHRDRGSGANVLTF
.	TRBV9	TRBJ2-1	CASSVESAAEQFF
.	TRBV28	TRBJ2-7	CASSPGSSYEQYF
.	TRBV20-1	TRBJ2-7	CSARRAGEEQYF
.	TRBV14	TRBJ1-1	CASSPSGLAEAFF
TRBD1	TRBV7-9	TRBJ2-5	CASSLPTRDRGETQYF
.	TRBV3-1	TRBJ1-3	CASSPESSGNTIYF
.	TRBV6-2/TRBV6-3	TRBJ2-1	CASRSGGPPYNEQFF
TRBD1	TRBV18	TRBJ1-2	CASSRTTGVANYGYTF
.	TRBV18	TRBJ1-4	CASSPRAPNEKLFF
.	TRBV6-6	TRBJ1-5	CASSYGGGGQPQHF
.	TRBV20-1	TRBJ1-1	CSARSQLNTEAFF
.	TRBV7-8	TRBJ2-5	CASSLPGTFLKETQYF